This T cell receptor (beta chain) originates from a study of blood T cell repertoires in COVID-19. Clones were read by immunoSEQ multiplex PCR, and TCRdb kept only the in-frame ones, dropping some. The sample consists of 200,000 or so clones, roughly four fifths of them appearing once. CDR1 MNHEY and CDR2 SVGEGT come from the germline V gene. The V gene lost 0 bases and the J gene lost 0 bases, with 9 bases spanning the gap. The CDR3 consists of 16 residues. Each exposed participant met a COVID-19 case in the 2 weeks preceding study entry. This clonotype originated in a woman between 45 and 65 years old who had been exposed to COVID-19. Sequencing was carried out using PBMCs or T cells enriched from blood (not recorded which). The chain has TRBV6-2 or TRBV6-3 and TRBJ2-1; TRBD2 is a possible D gene (5 bases). The CDR3, as DNA: TGTGCCAGCAGTTACTCTCCGGGATACTCCTACAATGAGCAGTTCTTC. This codes for CASSYSPGYSYNEQFF.